This T cell receptor beta chain was recovered during a study of cytomegalovirus exposure and HLA in healthy donors. On the study more broadly: Genetic ancestry analysis placed about 76% of the 410 or so donors that were genotyped in the Caucasian-associated cluster.

The sample holds one count of this clone. The antigen remains unidentified. Study-wide findings and caveats: TRBV6-2, TRBV6-3 and some other V segments were unresolvable in 87-base-pair reads. The study carried out a later analysis of TCR beta sequences. It associated some 18,000 of them with specific HLA alleles at a false discovery rate of 0.05.

The PCR contained 60 Vbeta and 13 Jbeta primers. Assay: immunoSEQ multiplex PCR; the TCRdb copy retains only in-frame clones and omits some. This table has about 180,000 clones, about 80% appearing once. CDR1 is SGHNT, CDR2 YENEEA, per germline. Trimming took 5 bases from V and 0 from J, leaving 7 bases between them. The CDR3 covers 13 residues. The specimen was PBMCs. The chain combines TRBV11-3 with TRBJ1-1, with D unclear. This TCR was recovered from a man between 40 and 49 years old in good health and CMV-seronegative. The chain's CDR3 is CASSTEVNTEAFF. In DNA form, the CDR3 reads TGTGCCAGCAGCACGGAGGTGAACACTGAAGCTTTCTTT. Variable domain in full (rest from reference TRBV11-3 and TRBJ1-1): EAGVVQSPRYKIIEKKQPVAFWCNPISGHNTLYWYLQNLGQGPELLIRYENEEAVDDSQLPKDRFSAERLKGVDSTLKIQPAELGDSAVYLCASSTEVNTEAFFGQGTRLTVV.